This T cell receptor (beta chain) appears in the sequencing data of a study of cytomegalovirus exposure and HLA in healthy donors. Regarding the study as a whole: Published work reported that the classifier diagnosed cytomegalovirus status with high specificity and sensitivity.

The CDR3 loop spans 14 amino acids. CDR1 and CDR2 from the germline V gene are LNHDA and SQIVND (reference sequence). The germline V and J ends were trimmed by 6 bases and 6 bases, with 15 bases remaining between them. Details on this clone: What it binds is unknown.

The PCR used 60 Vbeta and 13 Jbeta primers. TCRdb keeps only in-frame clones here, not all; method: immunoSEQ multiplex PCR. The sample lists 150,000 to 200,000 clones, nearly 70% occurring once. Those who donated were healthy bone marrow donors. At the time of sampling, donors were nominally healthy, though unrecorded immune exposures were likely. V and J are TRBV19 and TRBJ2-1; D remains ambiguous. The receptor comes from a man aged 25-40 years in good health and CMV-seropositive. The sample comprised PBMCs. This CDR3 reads CASSEHGVSNEQFF. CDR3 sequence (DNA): TGTGCCAGTAGCGAACACGGAGTTAGCAATGAGCAGTTCTTC.